This record looks at one T cell receptor beta chain sequence and its context. No antigen is known for it. No base-level quality is on record; no much larger clone is a single base apart. From the cysteine up to the phenylalanine, the CDR3 has a length of 13 residues. Kept here is only the CDR3 DNA, which spans 39 bases and is read in frame from base 1. The germline ends are 10 bases apart after V is trimmed by 6 bases and J by 2 bases. CDR1 and CDR2, looked up from the germline V gene, are MNHEY and SVGAGI. These data originate in a study of blood T cells in healthy people across ages (dated by TCRdb to between 2014 and 2017). For context, the study as a whole: In model experiments, template switching captured roughly one uniquely barcoded TCR beta cDNA molecule for every two T cells. Using the same blood draw, the study looked at two additional independent replicas of 1 million unique cDNA reads for two donors, one aged 18 to 30 and the other aged 80 or older. Donors of different ages were randomly distributed across sequencing lanes to avoid experimental bias. The study measured age-related changes in TCR beta repertoire diversity using deep sequencing normalized with unique cDNA molecular identifiers. Four age groups were formed from the donors: young (average around 15 years), middle-aged (less than 40), aged (around 68) and long-lived (more than 75).

Library prep was done by 5' RACE. Sequencer: Illumina HiSeq 2500. A second PCR of roughly 7 to 11 cycles was performed with a sample-barcoded 5' primer and a J-beta primer mix. A template-switch 5' adaptor carrying 12 random nucleotides introduced a unique molecular identifier onto each TCR beta cDNA molecule. At least 2.5 million CDR3-containing paired-end reads were obtained from each sample. The Mint cDNA synthesis kit, primed by a TRBC-specific oligonucleotide, was used to synthesize first-strand cDNA from all RNA. After uracil-DNA glycosylase treatment, a first 18-cycle PCR used universal primers M1SS and BC2_uni_R on all cDNA. The paper's processing steps were these. Each sample was normalized by randomly selecting 1 million high-quality reads, each carrying a distinct molecular identifier. Instead of being binned into consensus sequences, reads with shared molecular identifiers were discarded. MiTCR, with a Q25 quality threshold and the strictest error-elimination algorithm, was used for CDR3 identification, clonotype clustering and error correction. Lower-bound total TCR beta diversity was estimated with a nonparametric unseen species model using Euler transformation. TCRdb trimmed the raw reads at Q25, called clones with MiXCR and kept productive beta chains. Each entry is one CDR3 protein sequence, shown with its most common DNA and genes. Clone size and V and J calls follow TCRdb, not the original study. Present in this sample are 550,000 to 700,000 distinct CDR3 sequences, roughly 28% of which were seen just once. The ten top clones hold about a fifth of the sample.

Donors were 39 systemically healthy Caucasian individuals from Russia aged about 6 to 100 years. Ten milliliters of peripheral blood were drawn from each donor into EDTA-treated Vacutainer tubes. Ficoll-Paque density-gradient centrifugation was used to isolate PBMCs, with at least 7 million per sample. Total RNA was extracted from PBMCs with Trizol reagent, with at least 5.5 micrograms obtained per sample. Naive CD45RAhigh/CD27high T cell percentages were measured by flow cytometry on a PBMC aliquot from every donor. Broad study findings and their caveats: Donor CMV infection status was unknown, potentially confounding age-related changes in expanded clonotypes. Bulk unsorted PBMC profiling prevented conclusive comparison of naive and antigen-experienced compartments. Estimates of total diversity based on one million sequenced T cells were regarded as lower bounds and as underestimates. Observed TCR beta diversity correlated strongly with the percentage of naive T cells measured by flow cytometry. As age increased, observed TCR beta diversity per million T cells dropped in a roughly linear way, and a significant reduction was already evident by age roughly 40. Compared with the aged group, the long-lived group had more naive CD4+ T cells, fewer expanded clones and increased TCR diversity, a pattern suggesting age selection.

The origin of this receptor is a woman aged 70-85 years in good health. This sequence uses TRBV6-5 and TRBJ2-5; the D segment may tentatively be TRBD1 or TRBD2, each giving 5 matched bases. The specimen sequenced was blood. The nucleotides are TGTGCCAGCAGGTCCGGGACGCAAGAGACCCAGTACTTC. This is translated as CASRSGTQETQYF.